The 18 T cell receptor beta chains below come from one sample, sequenced in a study of cytomegalovirus exposure and HLA in healthy donors. This PCR relied on a set of 60 Vbeta primers and 13 Jbeta primers. Profiling relied on immunoSEQ multiplex PCR, and the TCRdb table lists in-frame clones only, not all of them. The sample records about 97,000 clones, around 68% being singletons. Sequenced input: PBMCs. Every receptor here comes from a human donor in good health.

Concerning this clone itself: An end of the junction does not agree with germline; a read error may underlie this. This rearrangement joins TRBV7-7 to TRBJ2-1, with 8 bases that match TRBD2. Per germline, CDR1 SSHAT and CDR2 FNYEAQ (reference sequence). This CDR3 is 16 amino acids long. The CDR3: CASSLVAGGTNNEQFF. The DNA for the CDR3 is TGTGCTAGCAGCTTAGTGGCGGGAGGAACAAACAATGAGCAGTTCTTC.

The chain is built from TRBV4-1 and TRBJ1-1, with a tentative D call TRBD1 (6 bases). Per germline, CDR1 MGHRA and CDR2 YSYEKL. This CDR3 spans 14 amino acids. Trimming pared 2 bases from V and 6 bases from J, leaving 13 bases between. The CDR3 is CASSQKAGVAEAFF. In DNA form, the CDR3 reads TGCGCCAGCAGCCAAAAGGCAGGGGTCGCTGAAGCTTTCTTT.

The genes are TRBV5-1 and TRBJ2-1; 7 bases align to TRBD2. Losses at the gene ends were 6 bases for V and 3 bases for J; bases not matched to a gene: 6. CDR3 length equals 14 residues. Germline values: CDR1 SGHRS, CDR2 YFSETQ. The CDR3 sequence is CASTKTSLYNEQFF. The CDR3 DNA reads as TGCGCCAGCACCAAGACTAGCCTCTACAATGAGCAGTTCTTC.

The chain is built from TRBV5-1 and TRBJ1-1; 8 bases agree with TRBD1. Germline-derived CDR1 and CDR2 are SGHRS and YFSETQ. V trimming: 2 bases; J trimming: 4 bases; junction bases outside the gene matches: 7. The CDR3 contains 15 residues. The CDR3 sequence is CASSLNLQGGTEAFF. DNA of the CDR3: TGCGCCAGCAGCTTAAACTTACAGGGGGGCACTGAAGCTTTCTTT.

In DNA, the CDR3 is TGTGCCAGCAGCTCCAGGGGTAGCAATCAGCCCCAGCATTTT. Amino acids: CASSSRGSNQPQHF. The V gene is TRBV5-6, the J gene TRBJ1-5; TRBD1 is a possible D gene (6 bases). The germline V gene has CDR1 SGHDT and CDR2 YYEEEE. The V end was cut by 3 bases, the J end by 0 bases, with 7 bases between. The CDR3 length is 14 residues.

This chain joins TRBV11-2 and TRBJ2-7; D is unclear. The CDR3 length is 14 residues. Germline CDR1 and CDR2: SGHAT and FQNNGV. V was trimmed by 5 bases and J by 6 bases, leaving 17 bases between them. CDR3: CASSPVLAPLEQYF. In nucleotides, the CDR3 is TGTGCCAGCAGCCCCGTGCTGGCTCCCCTCGAGCAGTACTTC.

This rearrangement joins TRBV5-6 to TRBJ1-2, with D possibly TRBD1 on 5 matching bases. V was cut by 4 bases and J by 6 bases, with 13 bases left in between. This CDR3 is built from 13 residues. The germline V gene has CDR1 SGHDT and CDR2 YYEEEE. CDR3 region: CASSLDRVDGYTF. For the CDR3, the DNA is TGTGCCAGCAGCCTAGACAGAGTCGATGGCTACACCTTC.

This chain connects TRBV18 to TRBJ1-4, with D unclear. This CDR3 is built from 13 residues. The ends were cut back, 5 bases at V and 5 bases at J, with 9 bases in the middle. Germline CDR1 reads KGHSH; CDR2 reads LQKENI. The CDR3 region is CASSTQKNEKLFF. For the CDR3, the DNA is TGTGCCAGCTCAACGCAGAAGAATGAAAAACTGTTTTTT.

This clone was seen just once. As DNA, the CDR3 is TGTGCCTCCACTCTGACACATTCCTACGAGCAGTACTTC. It codes for CASTLTHSYEQYF. The chain employs TRBV30 and TRBJ2-5; D gene unclear. Near its end, the DNA agrees better with TRBJ2-7, so the J call may be wrong. From germline, CDR1 is GTSNPN and CDR2 SVGIG (reference sequence). The CDR3 extends over 13 amino acids.

The V and J genes are TRBV2 and TRBJ1-4; 9 bases agree with TRBD1. Germline lookup yields CDR1 SNHLY and CDR2 FYNNEI. The trim removed 1 base at V and 6 bases at J, leaving 3 bases unmatched. The CDR3 sequence is 15 residues long. CDR3 amino acids: CASSEGRTGDEKLFF. The DNA for the CDR3 is TGTGCCAGCAGTGAAGGAAGGACAGGGGATGAAAAACTGTTTTTT.

The V gene is TRBV7-2, the J gene TRBJ2-5, with 9 bases matching TRBD1. V was clipped by 1 base and J by 5 bases; unmatched bases: 8. Germline assignment: CDR1 SGHTA and CDR2 FQGNSA. The CDR3 extends over 16 amino acids. The CDR3 nucleotides read TGTGCCAGCAGCTTAGGGGGACAGGGAGGGTCGGAGACCCAGTACTTC. Its translation: CASSLGGQGGSETQYF.

The chain joins TRBV9 to TRBJ2-1; a possible D gene is TRBD2 (5 bases). CDR1 and CDR2 from the germline V gene are SGDLS and YYNGEE. V gave up 5 bases and J gave up 0 bases, with 12 bases separating them. The length of the CDR3 is 15 residues. CDR3 coding DNA: TGTGCCAGCAGTGAACTAGGGAACTCCTACAATGAGCAGTTCTTC. Amino acid sequence: CASSELGNSYNEQFF.

The rearrangement joins TRBV4-2 to TRBJ2-7, with a tentative D call TRBD2 (5 bases). The CDR3 length is 15 residues. Looked up from germline, CDR1 is LGHNA and CDR2 is YNFKEQ. V lost 0 bases, J lost 1 base, and 10 bases lay in between. The CDR3: CASSQERVPSYEQYF. As DNA, the CDR3 is TGTGCCAGCAGCCAAGAGCGGGTACCTTCCTACGAGCAGTACTTC.

This clone occurred a few times. The chain joins TRBV4-1 to TRBJ1-6; no clear D gene. Germline V gene sequence: CDR1 MGHRA, CDR2 YSYEKL. Trimming cost V 4 bases and J 5 bases, with 12 bases left between them. This CDR3 comprises 15 residues. Here the CDR3 reads CASSRLGGNNSPLHF. CDR3 sequence (DNA): TGCGCCAGCAGCCGGCTCGGAGGGAATAATTCACCCCTCCACTTT.

V is TRBV5-1 and J is TRBJ2-3; 10 bases align to TRBD2. V gave up 3 bases and J gave up 6 bases; unmatched junction bases: 13. This CDR3 has 17 amino acids. Germline-derived CDR1 and CDR2 are SGHRS and YFSETQ. CDR3 sequence reads: CASSSLAPLAGRDTQYF. In DNA, the CDR3 is TGCGCCAGCAGCTCCCTAGCCCCACTAGCGGGGCGTGATACGCAGTATTTT.

The chain recombines TRBV4-1 with TRBJ2-7, with D uncertain. CDR1 is MGHRA, CDR2 YSYEKL, per germline. The CDR3 contains 15 residues. Trimming removed 0 bases at V and 3 bases at J, with 12 bases between. CDR3 nucleotides: TGCGCCAGCAGCCAAGATGGGTCTAGAGGCTACGAGCAGTACTTC. It yields the protein CASSQDGSRGYEQYF.

This clone was detected a few times. V and J are TRBV30 and TRBJ2-7, with a weak D call TRBD1 (6 bases). Trimming left V 0 bases short and J 4 bases short, with 16 bases between. Germline-derived CDR1 and CDR2 are GTSNPN and SVGIG (reference sequence). This CDR3 comprises 15 residues. As DNA, the CDR3 is TGTGCCTGGAGTGTATCCAGGGGACACCCATACGAGCAGTACTTC. This gives the protein CAWSVSRGHPYEQYF.

The genes are TRBV28 and TRBJ1-5; possible D gene TRBD1, 6 bases. V shed 2 bases and J shed 4 bases, with 12 bases lying between them. CDR3 length equals 15 residues. Per germline, CDR1 MDHEN and CDR2 SYDVKM. In DNA form, the CDR3 reads TGTGCCAGCAGTTTAGGCGGGGGGCGGAATCAGCCCCAGCATTTT. It encodes CASSLGGGRNQPQHF.